This TCR beta chain was recovered during a study of graft-versus-host responses after intestinal transplantation. Study background: All recipients were given anti-thymocyte globulin induction, and tacrolimus and steroids were then administered for around three years.

Study outcomes and limitations: Allografts carried high graft-versus-host to host-versus-graft clonal ratios in patients having graft-donor T cell macrochimerism. GvH clones occurred in recipient marrow; some first appeared in ileum or blood.

Libraries were prepared by immunoSEQ multiplex PCR; TCRdb keeps only in-frame clonotypes and omits some of them. The sample includes 8,000 to 9,500 clones, roughly 31% seen only once; the top ten take about 2%. By share of the sample, this clone is medium-sized. This CDR3 is built from 12 residues. Per germline, CDR1 SGHTA and CDR2 FQGNSA. Trimming took 4 bases from V and 7 from J; bases not matched to a gene: 1. Plated together were some 200,000 CFSE-labeled responder cells and some 200,000 irradiated, violet-dye-labeled stimulator cells. Following the reaction, CD3+CD4+ and CD3+CD8+ responders that were proliferating and CFSE-low underwent sorting.

The chain has TRBV7-2 and TRBJ2-1, with 7 bases lining up with TRBD1. This specimen consisted of alloreactive CD8+ T cells from a mixed lymphocyte reaction culture, obtained before intestinal transplant. Subset denoted: CFSE-low proliferating T cells sorted from roughly six-day pre-transplant mixed lymphocyte reaction (GvH or HvG direction). This sequence originates from a human patient who received an intestinal transplant. CDR3 bases: TGTGCCAGCAGCTCCAGGGGGAATGAGCAGTTCTTC. As protein: CASSSRGNEQFF.